This T cell receptor beta chain was captured by sequencing in a study of prognosis after radiotherapy for stage I lung cancer. In the study overall: After radiotherapy, distant metastases appeared in four patients at a median of 7 months, and roughly 15 patients showed no significant progression.

Study-wide results and caveats: Patients with distant metastases had lower Shannon entropy after stereotactic body radiation therapy.

Using two-round multiplex PCR, the authors amplified TCR beta CDR3 from genomic DNA. The first PCR round targeted every TRBV and TRBJ gene with specific primers. Universal primers were used for second-round PCR. Each CDR3 protein is one row after TCRdb ran MiXCR on the multiplex PCR reads. The sample gives about 28,000 distinct CDR3 sequences, less than 35% of which show up once; around an eighth is in the top ten. This clonotype showed up many times. Its target is unknown. Germline values: CDR1 MNHEY, CDR2 SMNVEV (reference sequence). V lost 3 bases to trimming and J lost 15 bases; unmatched junction nucleotides: 7. The CDR3 contains 12 residues.

The clonotype comes from a donor of 50 years or more with non-small cell lung cancer. The sample in question was PBMCs, obtained before or after stereotactic body radiation therapy (not recorded which). The chain carries TRBV27 and TRBJ2-1; 8 bases agree with TRBD2. CDR3 coding DNA: TGTGCCAGCAGTTTCCTCGGGAGGGGGTTGTTCTTC. This sequence encodes CASSFLGRGLFF.